This T cell receptor beta chain was retrieved from a study of cytomegalovirus exposure and HLA in healthy donors. General study findings and limits: In a later analysis, donors in an Asian-associated ancestry cluster reportedly had fewer N-insertions in productive TCRs than the cohort mean.

The table lists this clone with a few counts. Its antigen is not identified. PCR employed 60 Vbeta and 13 Jbeta primers. Libraries were prepared by immunoSEQ multiplex PCR; TCRdb keeps only in-frame clonotypes and omits some of them. The sample holds about 31,000 clones, 35% to 50% seen once. The CDR3 runs to 15 residues. The V and J ends lost 4 bases and 1 base respectively, with 11 bases between them. The germline V gene encodes CDR1 MDHEN and CDR2 SYDVKM. Sequences were obtained from PBMCs. This sequence joins TRBV28 and TRBJ1-5; D may be TRBD1 (6 bases). This receptor was obtained from a woman in her forties or fifties in good health and CMV-seronegative. The chain's CDR3 is CASSSRGASNQPQHF. Here the CDR3 DNA reads TGTGCCAGCAGTTCGCGGGGGGCGAGCAATCAGCCCCAGCATTTT. The whole variable domain, filled in from reference TRBV28 and TRBJ1-5, reads DVKVTQSSRYLVKRTGEKVFLECVQDMDHENMFWYRQDPGLGLRLIYFSYDVKMKEKGDIPEGYSVSREKKERFSLILESASTNQTSMYLCASSSRGASNQPQHFGDGTRLSIL.